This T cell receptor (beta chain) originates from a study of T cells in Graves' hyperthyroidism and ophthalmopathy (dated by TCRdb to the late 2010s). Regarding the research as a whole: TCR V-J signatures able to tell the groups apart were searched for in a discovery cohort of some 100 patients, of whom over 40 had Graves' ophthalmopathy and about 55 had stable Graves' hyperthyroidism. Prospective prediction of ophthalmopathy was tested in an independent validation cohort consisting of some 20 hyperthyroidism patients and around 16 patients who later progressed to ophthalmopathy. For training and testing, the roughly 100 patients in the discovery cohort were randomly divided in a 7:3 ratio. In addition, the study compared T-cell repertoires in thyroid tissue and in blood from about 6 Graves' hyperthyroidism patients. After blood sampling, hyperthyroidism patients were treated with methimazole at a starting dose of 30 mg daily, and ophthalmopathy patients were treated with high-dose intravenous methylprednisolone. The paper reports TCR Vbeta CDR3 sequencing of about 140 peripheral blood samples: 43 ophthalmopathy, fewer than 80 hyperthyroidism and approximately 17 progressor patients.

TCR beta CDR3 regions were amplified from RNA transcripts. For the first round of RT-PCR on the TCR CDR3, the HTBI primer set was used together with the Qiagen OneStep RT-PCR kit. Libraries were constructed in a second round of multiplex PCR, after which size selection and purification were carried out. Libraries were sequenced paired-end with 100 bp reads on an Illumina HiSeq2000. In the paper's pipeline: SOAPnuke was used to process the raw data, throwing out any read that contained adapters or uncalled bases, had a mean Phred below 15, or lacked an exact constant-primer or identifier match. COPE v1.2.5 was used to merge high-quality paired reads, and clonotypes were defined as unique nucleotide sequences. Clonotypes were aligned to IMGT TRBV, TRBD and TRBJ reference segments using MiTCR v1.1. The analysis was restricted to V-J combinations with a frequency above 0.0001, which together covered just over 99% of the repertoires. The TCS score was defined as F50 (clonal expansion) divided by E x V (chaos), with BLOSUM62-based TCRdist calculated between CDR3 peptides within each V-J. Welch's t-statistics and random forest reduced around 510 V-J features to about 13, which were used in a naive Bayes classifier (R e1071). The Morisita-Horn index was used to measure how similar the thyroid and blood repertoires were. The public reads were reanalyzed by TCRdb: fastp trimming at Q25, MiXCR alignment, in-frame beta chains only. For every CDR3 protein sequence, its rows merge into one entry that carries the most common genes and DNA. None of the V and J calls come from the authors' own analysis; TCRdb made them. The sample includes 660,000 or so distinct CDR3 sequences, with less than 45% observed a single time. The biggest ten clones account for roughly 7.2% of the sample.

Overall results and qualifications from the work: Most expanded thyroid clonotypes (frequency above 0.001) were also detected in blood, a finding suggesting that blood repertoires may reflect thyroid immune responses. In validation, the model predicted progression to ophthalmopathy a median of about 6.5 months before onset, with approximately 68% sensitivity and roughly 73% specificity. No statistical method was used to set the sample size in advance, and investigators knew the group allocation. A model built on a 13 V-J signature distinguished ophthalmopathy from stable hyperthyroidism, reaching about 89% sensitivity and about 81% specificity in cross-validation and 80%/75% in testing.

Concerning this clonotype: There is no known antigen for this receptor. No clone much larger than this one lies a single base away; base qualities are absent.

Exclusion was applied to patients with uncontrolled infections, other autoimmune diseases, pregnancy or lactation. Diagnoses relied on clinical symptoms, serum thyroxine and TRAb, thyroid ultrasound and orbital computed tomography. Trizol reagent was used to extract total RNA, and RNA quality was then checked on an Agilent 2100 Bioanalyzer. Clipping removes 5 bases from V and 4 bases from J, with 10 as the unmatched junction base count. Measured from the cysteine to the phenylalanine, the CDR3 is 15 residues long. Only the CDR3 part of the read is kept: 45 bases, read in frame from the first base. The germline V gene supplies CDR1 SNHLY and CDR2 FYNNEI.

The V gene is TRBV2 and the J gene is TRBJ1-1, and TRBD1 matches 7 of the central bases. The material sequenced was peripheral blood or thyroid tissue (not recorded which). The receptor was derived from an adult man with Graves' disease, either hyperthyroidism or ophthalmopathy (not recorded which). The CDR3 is CASSSETGLSTEAFF. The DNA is TGTGCCAGCAGTTCCGAGACAGGGCTCAGCACTGAAGCTTTCTTT. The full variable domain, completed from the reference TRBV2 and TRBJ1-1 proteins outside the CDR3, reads EPEVTQTPSHQVTQMGQEVILRCVPISNHLYFYWYRQILGQKVEFLVSFYNNEISEKSEIFDDQFSVERPDGSNFTLKIRSTKLEDSAMYFCASSSETGLSTEAFFGQGTRLTVV.